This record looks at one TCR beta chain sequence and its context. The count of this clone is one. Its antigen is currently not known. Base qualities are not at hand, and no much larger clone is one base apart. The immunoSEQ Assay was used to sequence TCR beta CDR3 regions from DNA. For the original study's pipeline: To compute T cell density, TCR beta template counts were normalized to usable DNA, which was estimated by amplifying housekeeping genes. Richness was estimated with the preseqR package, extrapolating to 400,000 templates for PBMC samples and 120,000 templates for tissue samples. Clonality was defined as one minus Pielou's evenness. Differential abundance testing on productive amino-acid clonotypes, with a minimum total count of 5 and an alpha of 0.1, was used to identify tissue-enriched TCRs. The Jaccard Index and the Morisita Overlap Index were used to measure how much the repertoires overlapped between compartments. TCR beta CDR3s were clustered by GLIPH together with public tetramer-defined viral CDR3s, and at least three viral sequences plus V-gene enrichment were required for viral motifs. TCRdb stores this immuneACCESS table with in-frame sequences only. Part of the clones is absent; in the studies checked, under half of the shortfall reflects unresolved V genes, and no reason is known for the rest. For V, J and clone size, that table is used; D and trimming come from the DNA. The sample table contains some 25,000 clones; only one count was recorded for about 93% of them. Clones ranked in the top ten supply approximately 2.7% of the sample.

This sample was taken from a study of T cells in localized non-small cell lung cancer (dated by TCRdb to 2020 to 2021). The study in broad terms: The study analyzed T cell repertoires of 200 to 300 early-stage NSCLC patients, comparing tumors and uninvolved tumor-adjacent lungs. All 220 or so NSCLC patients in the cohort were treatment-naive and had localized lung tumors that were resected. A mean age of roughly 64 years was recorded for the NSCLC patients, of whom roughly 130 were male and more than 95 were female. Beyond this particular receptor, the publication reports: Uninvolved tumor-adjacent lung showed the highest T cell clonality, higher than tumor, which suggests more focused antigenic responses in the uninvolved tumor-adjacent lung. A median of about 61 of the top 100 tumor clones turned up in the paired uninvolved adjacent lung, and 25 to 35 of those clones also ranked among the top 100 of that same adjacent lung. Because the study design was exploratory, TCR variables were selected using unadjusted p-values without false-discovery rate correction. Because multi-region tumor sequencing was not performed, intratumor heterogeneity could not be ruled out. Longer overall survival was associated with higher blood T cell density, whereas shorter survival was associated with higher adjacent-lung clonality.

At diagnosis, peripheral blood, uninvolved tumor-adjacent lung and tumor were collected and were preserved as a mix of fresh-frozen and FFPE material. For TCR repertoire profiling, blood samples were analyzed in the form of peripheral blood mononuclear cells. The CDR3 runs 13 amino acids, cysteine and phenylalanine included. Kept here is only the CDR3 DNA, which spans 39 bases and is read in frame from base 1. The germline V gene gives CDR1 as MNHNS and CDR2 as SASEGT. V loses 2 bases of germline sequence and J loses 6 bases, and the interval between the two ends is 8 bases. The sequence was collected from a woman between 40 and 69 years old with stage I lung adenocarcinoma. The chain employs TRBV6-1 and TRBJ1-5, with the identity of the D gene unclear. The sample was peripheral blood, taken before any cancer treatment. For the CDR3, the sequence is CASSESESQPQHF. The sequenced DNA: TGTGCCAGCAGTGAATCGGAATCTCAGCCCCAGCATTTT.